The 28 T cell receptor beta chains in this list originate from one sample, sequenced in a study of T cell responses to AZD1222 COVID-19 vaccine. Sequencing used immunoSEQ multiplex PCR; TCRdb keeps in-frame clones, though not all of them. The sample lists about 60,000 clones; about three quarters were seen once. The sequencing here drew on peripheral blood, taken 28 days after the second AZD1222 dose. The origin of the receptors is an adult who received the AZD1222 COVID-19 vaccine.

The J gene is TRBJ2-7, the V gene TRBV6-5; D might be TRBD2 (5 bases). The V end lost 0 bases, the J end lost 2 bases, and 11 bases lay between the germline ends. The CDR3 sequence is 15 residues long. CDR1 is MNHEY and CDR2 is SVGAGI in the germline V gene. The DNA of the CDR3 is TGTGCCAGCAGTTACTCTGCTAGCAGCCCCTACGAGCAGTACTTC. It codes for CASSYSASSPYEQYF.

This clone was seen once. The chain carries TRBV24-1 and TRBJ2-7; no clear D gene. CDR3 length: 11 residues. The V end lost 5 bases, the J end lost 7 bases, and 8 bases lay between the germline ends. Germline V CDR1 and CDR2: KGHDR, SFDVKD. The CDR3 coding sequence is TGTGCCACCAGTGTCGGTGGAGAGCAGTACTTC. It codes for CATSVGGEQYF.

This chain connects TRBV14 to TRBJ2-5; D not certain. The germline CDR1 and CDR2 sequences are SGHDN and FVKESK. V was trimmed by 3 bases and J by 3 bases, leaving 8 bases between them. This CDR3 comprises 13 residues. CDR3 coding DNA: TGTGCCAGCAGCCAGAACAGAAAAGAGACCCAGTACTTC. Translated: CASSQNRKETQYF.

The rearrangement links TRBV21-1 to TRBJ2-7; no check of the table's D call, TRBD1, against the DNA was made. TRBV21-1 is termed a pseudogene. The CDR3 extends over 14 amino acids. The CDR3 spells CASSIRDRGDEQYF. CDR3 nucleotides: TGTGCCAGCAGCATCAGGGACAGGGGGGACGAGCAGTACTTC.

This clone has just one count. V gene TRBV19 combines with J gene TRBJ2-7; no clear D. The CDR3 loop spans 13 amino acids. Between the trimmed V and J ends, which lost 4 bases and 7 bases, there was a span of 14 bases. Germline CDR1 reads LNHDA; CDR2 reads SQIVND (reference sequence). The CDR3 DNA follows: TGTGCCAGTAGTACAGTGGCTGAAGGGGAGCAGTACTTC. Protein product: CASSTVAEGEQYF. Full variable domain (remainder filled in from reference TRBV19 and TRBJ2-7): DGGITQSPKYLFRKEGQNVTLSCEQNLNHDAMYWYRQDPGQGLRLIYYSQIVNDFQKGDIAEGYSVSREKKESFPLTVTSAQKNPTAFYLCASSTVAEGEQYFGPGTRLTVT.

The chain carries TRBV4-3 and TRBJ1-1, with 8 bases aligning to TRBD1. There are 17 residues in the CDR3. Germline CDR1 reads LGHNA; CDR2 reads YSLEER. J gave up 0 bases and V 3 bases, and 9 bases lay outside the gene matches. CDR3 coding DNA: TGCGCCAGCAGCCAGGCCTTCCGGACAGGGTTGAACACTGAAGCTTTCTTT. Its translation is CASSQAFRTGLNTEAFF.

As DNA, the CDR3 is TGCGCCAGCAGCGCGCAGGGCTCCTACAATGAGCAGTTCTTC. Translating gives CASSAQGSYNEQFF. V is TRBV5-1 and J is TRBJ2-1, with TRBD1 as a possible D gene (5 bases). Trimming stripped 4 bases from V and 0 bases from J, with 8 bases between. Per the germline V gene, CDR1 is SGHRS and CDR2 is YFSETQ. This CDR3 spans 14 amino acids.

The genes are TRBV6-6 and TRBJ2-7; D may correspond to TRBD1 or TRBD2 (6 bases each). V was cut by 4 bases and J by 0 bases, with 13 bases left in between. CDR1 and CDR2 from the germline V gene are MNHNY and SVGAGI (reference sequence). The CDR3 spans 15 residues. The CDR3 spells CASSSGGPISYEQYF. CDR3 DNA: TGTGCCAGCAGTTCCGGGGGCCCCATCTCCTACGAGCAGTACTTC.

The chain uses TRBV5-6 and TRBJ2-5, with D perhaps matching TRBD2 (6 bases). Germline assignment: CDR1 SGHDT and CDR2 YYEEEE. The CDR3 runs 14 residues. The V end was cut by 0 bases, the J end by 6 bases, with 12 bases between. The CDR3 protein is CASSLAGVGKTQYF. The CDR3 DNA reads as TGTGCCAGCAGCTTGGCGGGGGTCGGTAAGACCCAGTACTTC.

The CDR3 reads CASSTRRIMNTEAFF. As DNA, the CDR3 is TGTGCCAGTAGTACCCGACGGATCATGAACACTGAAGCTTTCTTT. The chain has TRBV19 and TRBJ1-1; D unclear. Trimming removed 4 bases from V and 0 bases from J, with 12 bases in between. The CDR3 extends over 15 amino acids. Per germline, CDR1 LNHDA and CDR2 SQIVND (reference sequence).

The V call is TRBV3-1 (or the pseudogene TRBV3-2), the J call TRBJ1-5; possible D gene TRBD1, 5 bases. V gave up 4 bases and J gave up 14 bases, with 18 bases separating them. In germline, CDR1 is LGHDT, CDR2 YNNKEL (reference sequence). There are 13 residues in the CDR3. The CDR3 sequence is CASSPSTTGQKHF. Here the CDR3 DNA reads TGTGCCAGCAGCCCTTCAACAACTGGACAAAAGCATTTT.

CDR3 sequence (DNA): TGTGCCACCAGTGATTTGAGTGTCAGGGACTATGGCTACACCTTC. Protein sequence: CATSDLSVRDYGYTF. The rearrangement links TRBV24-1 to TRBJ1-2; possibly TRBD1 for D (5 bases). CDR3 length equals 15 residues. Looked up from germline, CDR1 is KGHDR and CDR2 is SFDVKD. V lost 0 bases, J lost 3 bases, and 10 bases lay in between.

This clone has just one count. The chain employs TRBV7-3 and TRBJ2-1; 9 bases match TRBD1. Per the germline V gene, CDR1 is SGHTA and CDR2 is FQGTGA. The CDR3 sequence is 16 residues long. J lost 3 bases, V lost 5 bases, and 8 bases had no gene match. CDR3 region: CASSKPGTGHYNEQFF. Written as DNA, the CDR3 is TGTGCCAGCAGCAAGCCGGGGACAGGGCACTACAATGAGCAGTTCTTC. Based on the CDR3 plus reference TRBV7-3 and TRBJ2-1, the full variable domain is GAGVSQTPSNKVTEKGKYVELRCDPISGHTALYWYRQSLGQGPEFLIYFQGTGAADDSGLPNDRFFAVRPEGSVSTLKIQRTERGDSAVYLCASSKPGTGHYNEQFFGPGTRLTVL.

J is TRBJ2-1 and V is TRBV4-2, with 10 bases identical to TRBD2. After removal of 5 bases from V and 8 bases from J, the junction contained 9 bases not matched to a gene. Germline V lookup: CDR1 LGHNA, CDR2 YNFKEQ. This CDR3 has 15 amino acids. CDR3 region: CASSITGTSEDEQFF. For the CDR3, the DNA is TGTGCCAGCAGCATTACCGGGACTAGCGAAGATGAGCAGTTCTTC.

The rearrangement uses TRBV4-1 and TRBJ1-1; possible D gene TRBD1, 6 bases. The germline gives CDR1 MGHRA, CDR2 YSYEKL. The CDR3 runs 14 residues. Between the trimmed V and J ends, which lost 3 bases and 1 base, there was a span of 9 bases. The CDR3 nucleotides are TGCGCCAGCAGCCACCCGACAGGGAACACTGAAGCTTTCTTT. Amino acid sequence: CASSHPTGNTEAFF.

This clone has only one observation. The rearrangement joins TRBV6-5 to TRBJ2-7; 9 nucleotides agree with TRBD1. V lost 2 bases, J lost 4 bases, and 3 bases stayed unmatched. This CDR3 is 14 amino acids long. CDR1 and CDR2 (germline): MNHEY, SVGAGI. Here the CDR3 reads CASSYAGQGYEQYF. Written as DNA, the CDR3 is TGTGCCAGCAGTTACGCGGGACAGGGTTACGAGCAGTACTTC.

The rearrangement uses TRBV2 and TRBJ2-5; tentative D call: TRBD2 (6 bases). Between the trimmed V and J ends, which lost 4 bases and 3 bases, there was a span of 15 bases. This CDR3 is built from 15 residues. Germline CDR1 reads SNHLY; CDR2 reads FYNNEI. The CDR3 region is CASSVAGTPEETQYF. As DNA, the CDR3 is TGTGCCAGCAGTGTCGCGGGGACCCCCGAAGAGACCCAGTACTTC.

The J gene is TRBJ1-5, the V gene TRBV28; no firm D call. From germline, CDR1 is MDHEN and CDR2 SYDVKM. The CDR3 is made up of 16 amino acids. Trimming cost V 6 bases and J 0 bases, with 15 bases left between them. The CDR3 loop is CASSPRENYSNQPQHF. In DNA, the CDR3 is TGTGCCAGCAGCCCCCGGGAGAACTATAGCAATCAGCCCCAGCATTTT.

This chain links TRBV3-1 (or the pseudogene TRBV3-2) with TRBJ2-3; no firm D call. This CDR3 has 14 amino acids. Germline CDR1 LGHDT, CDR2 YNNKEL (reference sequence). Trimming left V 2 bases short and J 2 bases short, with 8 bases between. The DNA for the CDR3 is TGTGCCAGCAGCCAAAACGTCGCCACAGATACGCAGTATTTT. Translated: CASSQNVATDTQYF.

In DNA, the CDR3 is TGTGCCAGCAGCCAGACATTTCAGGGACCCTACACCTTC. Encoded protein: CASSQTFQGPYTF. The chain joins TRBV3-1 (or the pseudogene TRBV3-2) to TRBJ1-2; D is perhaps TRBD1 (5 bases). V lost 3 bases, J lost 10 bases, and 15 bases lay in between. This CDR3 region has 13 residues. CDR1 LGHDT and CDR2 YNNKEL come from the germline V gene (reference sequence).

This chain links TRBV7-8 with TRBJ2-2, with 7 positions matching TRBD1. V lost 8 bases, J lost 6 bases, and 15 bases stayed unmatched. Germline lookup yields CDR1 SGHVS and CDR2 FQNEAQ. This CDR3 is 16 amino acids long. CDR3 region: CASEKGANYVSGELFF. CDR3 DNA sequence: TGTGCCAGCGAGAAGGGGGCGAATTATGTGTCCGGGGAGCTGTTTTTT.

A few counts support this clone. V and J are TRBV18 and TRBJ1-6; a weak D match, TRBD1 (5 bases). V was trimmed by 3 bases and J by 3 bases, leaving 15 bases between them. The CDR3 is 17 amino acids. Germline V lookup: CDR1 KGHSH, CDR2 LQKENI. CDR3 loop: CASSPFSGVLYNSPLHF. The CDR3 bases are TGTGCCAGCTCACCGTTCTCGGGGGTTCTCTATAATTCACCCCTCCACTTT.

The chain carries TRBV5-4 and TRBJ1-1; no reliable D call. V dropped 1 base and J dropped 1 base, with 11 bases sitting between them. The length of the CDR3 is 15 residues. Germline V lookup: CDR1 SGHNT, CDR2 YYREEE (reference sequence). The CDR3 DNA sequence: TGTGCCAGCAGCTTGTATGCTGTCCAGAACACTGAAGCTTTCTTT. It encodes CASSLYAVQNTEAFF.

This clone appeared once. The CDR3 is CASSLDMNTEAFF. The DNA for the CDR3 is TGTGCCAGCAGTCTGGACATGAACACTGAAGCTTTCTTT. The gene calls are TRBV12-3 or TRBV12-4 and TRBJ1-1; TRBD1 is a possible D gene (5 bases). This CDR3 comprises 13 residues. V was shortened by 5 bases and J by 0 bases, with 7 bases between the two germline ends.

The chain links TRBV7-2 to TRBJ2-5; TRBD2 matches 9 bases. CDR1 is SGHTA, CDR2 FQGNSA, per germline. The CDR3 is made up of 17 amino acids. Trimming removed 2 bases from V and 5 bases from J; junction bases left unmatched: 12. CDR3 DNA: TGTGCCAGCAGCTTAAGCCCAGCGGGGGGCGGCGGGGAGACCCAGTACTTC. Protein sequence: CASSLSPAGGGGETQYF.

The V and J genes are TRBV12-3 or TRBV12-4 and TRBJ1-5, with unresolved D. Trimming took off 6 bases at V and 4 bases at J, with 7 bases between the two ends. This CDR3 contains 12 residues. The DNA for the CDR3 is TGTGCCAGCAGGGAGGCTAATCAGCCCCAGCATTTT. Protein: CASREANQPQHF.

This clone is a singleton in its sample. The rearrangement uses TRBV10-3 and TRBJ1-5; perhaps TRBD1 as D (5 bases). This CDR3 comprises 14 residues. V lost 8 bases and J 1 base, leaving 12 bases between the germline ends. Germline values: CDR1 ENHRY, CDR2 SYGVKD. This chain's CDR3 is CAIAPGTSNQPQHF. The DNA of the CDR3 is TGTGCCATCGCACCCGGGACGAGCAATCAGCCCCAGCATTTT.

The rearrangement uses TRBV24-1 and TRBJ1-2; 9 bases line up with TRBD1. Trimming removed 3 bases from V and 4 bases from J; junction bases left unmatched: 11. This CDR3 has 17 residues. Per the germline V gene, CDR1 is KGHDR and CDR2 is SFDVKD. The CDR3 nucleotides are TGTGCCACCAGTGATCACAACCGGGACAGGGCCGGCTATGGCTACACCTTC. Translating it yields CATSDHNRDRAGYGYTF.